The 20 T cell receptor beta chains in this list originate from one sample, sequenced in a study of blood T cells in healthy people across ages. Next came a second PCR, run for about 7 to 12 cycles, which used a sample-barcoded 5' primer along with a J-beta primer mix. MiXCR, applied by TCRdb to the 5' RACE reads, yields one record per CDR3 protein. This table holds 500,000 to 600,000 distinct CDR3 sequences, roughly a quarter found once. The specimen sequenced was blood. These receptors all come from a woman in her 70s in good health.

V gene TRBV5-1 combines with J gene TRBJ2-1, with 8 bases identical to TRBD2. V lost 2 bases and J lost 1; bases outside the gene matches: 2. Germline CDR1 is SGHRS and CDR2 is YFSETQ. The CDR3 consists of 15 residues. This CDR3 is CASSFQRGSYNEQFF. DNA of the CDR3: TGCGCCAGCAGCTTCCAGCGGGGGTCCTACAATGAGCAGTTCTTC. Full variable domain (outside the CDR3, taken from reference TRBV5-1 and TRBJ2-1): KAGVTQTPRYLIKTRGQQVTLSCSPISGHRSVSWYQQTPGQGLQFLFEYFSETQRNKGNFPGRFSGRQFSNSRSEMNVSTLELGDSALYLCASSFQRGSYNEQFFGPGTRLTVL.

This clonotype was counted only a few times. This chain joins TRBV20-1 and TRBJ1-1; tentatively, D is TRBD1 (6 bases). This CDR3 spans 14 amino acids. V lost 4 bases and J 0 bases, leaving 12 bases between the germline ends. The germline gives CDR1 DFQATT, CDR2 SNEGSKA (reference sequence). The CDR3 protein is CSAMDRRLNTEAFF. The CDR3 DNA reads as TGCAGTGCTATGGACAGAAGACTGAACACTGAAGCTTTCTTT.

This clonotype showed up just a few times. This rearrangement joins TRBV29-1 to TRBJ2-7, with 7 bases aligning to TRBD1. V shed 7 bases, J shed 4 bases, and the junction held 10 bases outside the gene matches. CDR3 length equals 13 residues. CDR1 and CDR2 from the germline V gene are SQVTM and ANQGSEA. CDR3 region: CSAYRGTGYEQYF. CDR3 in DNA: TGCAGCGCATACAGGGGTACCGGGTACGAGCAGTACTTC.

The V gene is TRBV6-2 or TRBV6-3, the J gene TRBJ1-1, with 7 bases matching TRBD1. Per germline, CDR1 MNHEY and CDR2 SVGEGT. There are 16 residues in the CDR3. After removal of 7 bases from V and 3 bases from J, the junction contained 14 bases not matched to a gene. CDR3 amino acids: CASTEDRTAIYTEAFF. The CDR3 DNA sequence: TGTGCCAGCACCGAGGACAGGACAGCCATTTACACTGAAGCTTTCTTT.

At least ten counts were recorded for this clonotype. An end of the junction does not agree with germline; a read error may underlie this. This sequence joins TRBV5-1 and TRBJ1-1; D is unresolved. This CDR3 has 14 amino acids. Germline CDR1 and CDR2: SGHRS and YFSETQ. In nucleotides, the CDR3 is TGTGCCAGCAGCTTAGGAGGGAGGAACACTGAAGCTTTCTTT. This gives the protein CASSLGGRNTEAFF.

The CDR3 region has the DNA TGTGCCAGCCAAATTAGCGGGACCACAGATACGCAGTATTTT. Encoded protein: CASQISGTTDTQYF. This chain uses TRBV6-5 with TRBJ2-3; 8 bases are a match to TRBD2. V shed 8 bases, J shed 2 bases, and the junction held 6 bases outside the gene matches. Germline CDR1 and CDR2: MNHEY and SVGAGI. CDR3 length: 14 residues.

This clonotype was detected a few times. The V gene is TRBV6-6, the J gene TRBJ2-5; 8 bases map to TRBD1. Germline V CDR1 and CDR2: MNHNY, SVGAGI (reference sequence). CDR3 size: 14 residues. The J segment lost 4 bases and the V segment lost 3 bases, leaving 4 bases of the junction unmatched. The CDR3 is CASSYRTGRETQYF. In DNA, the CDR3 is TGTGCCAGCAGTTATCGGACAGGGAGAGAGACCCAGTACTTC.

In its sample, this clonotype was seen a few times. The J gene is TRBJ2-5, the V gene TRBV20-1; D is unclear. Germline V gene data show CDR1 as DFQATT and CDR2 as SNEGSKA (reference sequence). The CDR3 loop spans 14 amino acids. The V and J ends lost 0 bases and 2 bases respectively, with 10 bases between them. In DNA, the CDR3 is TGCAGTGCTAGAGAGTGGGCTTCACAAGAGACCCAGTACTTC. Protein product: CSAREWASQETQYF.

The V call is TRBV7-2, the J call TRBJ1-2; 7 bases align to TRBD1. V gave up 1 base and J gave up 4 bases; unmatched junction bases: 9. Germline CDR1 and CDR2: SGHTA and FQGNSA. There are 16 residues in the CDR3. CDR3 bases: TGTGCCAGCAGCTTAGGCCCCCGACAGGGATCCTATGGCTACACCTTC. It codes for CASSLGPRQGSYGYTF.

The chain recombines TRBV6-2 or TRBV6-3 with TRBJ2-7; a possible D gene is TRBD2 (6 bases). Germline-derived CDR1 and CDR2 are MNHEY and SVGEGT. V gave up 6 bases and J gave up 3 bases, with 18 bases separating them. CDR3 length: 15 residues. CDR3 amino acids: CASSTLGTAYYEQYF. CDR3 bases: TGTGCCAGCAGCACCCTCGGGACTGCCTACTACGAGCAGTACTTC.

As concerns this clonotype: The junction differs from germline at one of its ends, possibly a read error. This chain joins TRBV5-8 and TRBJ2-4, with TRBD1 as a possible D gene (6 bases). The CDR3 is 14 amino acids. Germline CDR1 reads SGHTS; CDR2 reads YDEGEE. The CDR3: CASSNGQRKNIPYF. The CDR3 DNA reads TGTGCCAGCAGCAACGGACAGCGAAAAAACATTCCGTACTTC.

DNA for the CDR3: TGTGCCAGCAGCAAGACAGGTTTCTCTGGGGCCAACGTCCTGACTTTC. This encodes CASSKTGFSGANVLTF. The chain joins TRBV28 to TRBJ2-6; tentative D call: TRBD1 (6 bases). The CDR3 loop spans 16 amino acids. Germline CDR1 MDHEN, CDR2 SYDVKM. Trimming removed 6 bases at V and 0 bases at J, with 12 bases between.

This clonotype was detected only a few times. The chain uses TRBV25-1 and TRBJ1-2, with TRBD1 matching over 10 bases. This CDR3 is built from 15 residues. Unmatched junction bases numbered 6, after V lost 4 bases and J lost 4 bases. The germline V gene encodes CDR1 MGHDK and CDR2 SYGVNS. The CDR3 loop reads CASSARQGAGYGYTF. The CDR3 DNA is TGTGCCAGCAGTGCCCGACAGGGGGCTGGCTATGGCTACACCTTC.

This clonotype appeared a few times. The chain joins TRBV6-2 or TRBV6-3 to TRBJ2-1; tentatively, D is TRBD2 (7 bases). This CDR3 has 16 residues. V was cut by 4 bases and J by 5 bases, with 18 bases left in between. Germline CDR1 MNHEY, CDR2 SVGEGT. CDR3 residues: CASSSYRDYLNNEQFF. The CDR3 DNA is TGTGCCAGCAGTTCCTACAGGGACTACCTTAACAATGAGCAGTTCTTC.

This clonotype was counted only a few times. The CDR3 region is CASSFIQGGNTGELFF. CDR3 coding DNA: TGTGCCAGCAGCTTTATACAGGGGGGGAACACCGGGGAGCTGTTTTTT. The rearrangement joins TRBV5-6 to TRBJ2-2; 8 nucleotides agree with TRBD1. Trimming at V came to 2 bases and at J to 1 base, leaving 4 bases not matched to a gene. Germline CDR1 SGHDT, CDR2 YYEEEE. CDR3 length: 16 amino acids.

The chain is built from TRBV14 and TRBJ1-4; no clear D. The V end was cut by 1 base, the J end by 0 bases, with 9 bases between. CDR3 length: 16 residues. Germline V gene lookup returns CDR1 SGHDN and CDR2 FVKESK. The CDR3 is CASSQGRAATNEKLFF. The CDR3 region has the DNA TGTGCCAGCAGCCAAGGCCGGGCGGCAACTAATGAAAAACTGTTTTTT.

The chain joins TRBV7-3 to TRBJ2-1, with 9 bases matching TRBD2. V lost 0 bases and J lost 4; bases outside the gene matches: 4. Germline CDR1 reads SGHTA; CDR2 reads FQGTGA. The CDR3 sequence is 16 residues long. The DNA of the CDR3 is TGTGCCAGCAGCTTAACCCACAGCGGGGGGTACAATGAGCAGTTCTTC. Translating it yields CASSLTHSGGYNEQFF.

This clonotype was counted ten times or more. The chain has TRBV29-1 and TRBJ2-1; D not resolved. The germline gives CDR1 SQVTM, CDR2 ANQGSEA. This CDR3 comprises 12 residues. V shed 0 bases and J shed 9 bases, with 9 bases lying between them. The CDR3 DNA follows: TGCAGCGTTGAAGAGGGTGGTCGTGAGCAGTTCTTC. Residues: CSVEEGGREQFF.

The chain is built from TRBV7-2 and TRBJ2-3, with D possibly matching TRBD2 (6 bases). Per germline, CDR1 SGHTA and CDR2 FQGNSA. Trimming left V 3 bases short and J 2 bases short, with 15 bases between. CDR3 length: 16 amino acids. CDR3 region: CASSLAGTASTDTQYF. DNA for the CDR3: TGTGCCAGCAGCTTGGCCGGGACTGCCTCCACAGATACGCAGTATTTT.

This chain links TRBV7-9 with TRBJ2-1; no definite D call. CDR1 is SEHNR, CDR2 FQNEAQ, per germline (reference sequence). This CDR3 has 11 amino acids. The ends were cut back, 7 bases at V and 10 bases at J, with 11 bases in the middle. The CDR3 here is CASTHNKEQFF. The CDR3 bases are TGTGCCAGCACCCACAATAAGGAGCAGTTCTTC.